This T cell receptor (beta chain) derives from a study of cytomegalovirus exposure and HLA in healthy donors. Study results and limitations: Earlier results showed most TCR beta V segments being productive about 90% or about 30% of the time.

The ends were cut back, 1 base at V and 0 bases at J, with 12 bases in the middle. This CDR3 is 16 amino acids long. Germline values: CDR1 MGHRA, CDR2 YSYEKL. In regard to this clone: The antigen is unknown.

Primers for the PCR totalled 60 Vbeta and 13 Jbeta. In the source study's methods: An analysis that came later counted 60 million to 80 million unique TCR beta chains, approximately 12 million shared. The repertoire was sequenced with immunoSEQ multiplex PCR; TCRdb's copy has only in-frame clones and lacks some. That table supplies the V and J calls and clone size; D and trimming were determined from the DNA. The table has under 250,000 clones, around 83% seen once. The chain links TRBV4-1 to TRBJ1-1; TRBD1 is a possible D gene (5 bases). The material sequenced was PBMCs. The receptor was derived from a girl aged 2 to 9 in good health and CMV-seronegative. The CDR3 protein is CASSQVRDWVNTEAFF. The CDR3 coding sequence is TGCGCCAGCAGCCAAGTTCGGGACTGGGTGAACACTGAAGCTTTCTTT.